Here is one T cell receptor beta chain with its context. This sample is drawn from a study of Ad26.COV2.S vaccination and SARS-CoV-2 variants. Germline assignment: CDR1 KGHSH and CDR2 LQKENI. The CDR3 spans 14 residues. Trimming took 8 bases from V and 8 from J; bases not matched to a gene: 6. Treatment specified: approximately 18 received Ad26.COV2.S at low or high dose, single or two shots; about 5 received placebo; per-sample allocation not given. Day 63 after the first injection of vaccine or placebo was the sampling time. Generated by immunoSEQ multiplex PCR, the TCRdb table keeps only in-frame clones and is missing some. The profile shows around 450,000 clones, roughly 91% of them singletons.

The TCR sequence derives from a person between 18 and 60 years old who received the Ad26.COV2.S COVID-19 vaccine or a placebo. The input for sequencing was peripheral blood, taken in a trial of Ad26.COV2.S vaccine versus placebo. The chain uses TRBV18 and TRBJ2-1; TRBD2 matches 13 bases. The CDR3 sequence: CASGRTSGSDEQFF. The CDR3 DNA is TGTGCCAGCGGAAGGACTAGCGGGAGCGATGAGCAGTTCTTC.